One TCR beta chain is described in this entry. Other DNA sequences in this sample translate to the same CDR3. The data were obtained in a study of cytomegalovirus exposure and HLA in healthy donors. Study context: Previous work identified some 120 million unique TCR beta sequences from roughly 180 million T cells.

Trimming removed 5 bases from V and 1 base from J; junction bases left unmatched: 7. Germline CDR1 reads SGHRS; CDR2 reads YFSETQ. The CDR3 extends over 16 amino acids. Amplification used 60 Vbeta primers and 13 Jbeta primers. The method was immunoSEQ multiplex PCR; TCRdb's version includes in-frame clones alone and lacks a portion of them. The sample has 100,000 to 150,000 clones; 60% to 80% are singletons. This TCR derives from a female donor in good health and CMV-seronegative. The chain has TRBV5-1 and TRBJ2-5; TRBD2 agrees at 11 bases. Source material: PBMCs. CDR3 sequence: CASRRGTSGFQETQYF. CDR3 sequence (DNA): TGCGCCAGCAGGCGAGGGACTAGCGGATTCCAAGAGACCCAGTACTTC.